A selection of T cell receptor beta chains follows, all from one sample in a study of cytomegalovirus exposure and HLA in healthy donors. Assay used: immunoSEQ multiplex PCR; TCRdb lists only in-frame clones, some missing. The data show some 120,000 clones, around 70% seen once. Input material: PBMCs. The receptors come from a young woman in good health and CMV-seronegative. Both conserved end residues are part of each CDR3. D genes are given only for firm matches. Clone size is stated in some rows and not others, as once, few, many or a class when expanded.

TRBJ1-2	TRBD1	.	TRBV28	CASTSDRAAGYTF	TGTGCCAGCACCTCGGACAGGGCGGCTGGCTACACCTTC
TRBJ2-7	.	few	TRBV2	CASSEEQGSHEQYF	TGTGCCAGCAGTGAAGAGCAGGGTTCCCACGAGCAGTACTTC
TRBJ2-1	.	.	TRBV7-8	CASSHENTEQFF	TGTGCCAGCAGCCACGAAAACACGGAGCAGTTCTTC
TRBJ1-2	.	few	TRBV28	CASSLTGQGLRWGGYTF	TGTGCCAGCAGTTTAACGGGCCAGGGGCTCAGGTGGGGAGGCTACACCTTC
TRBJ2-6	TRBD1	once	TRBV5-1	CASSLTGTGANVLTF	TGCGCCAGCAGTTTGACAGGGACTGGGGCCAACGTCCTGACTTTC
TRBJ1-2	.	.	TRBV10-3	CAYTEGYGYTF	TGTGCCTACACGGAGGGATATGGCTACACCTTC
TRBJ1-5	.	.	TRBV15	CATSRGGPGQPQHF	TGTGCCACCAGCAGAGGGGGCCCAGGACAGCCCCAGCATTTT
TRBJ2-7	.	.	TRBV5-6	CASSLVRGGEQYF	TGTGCCAGCAGCCTGGTAAGGGGGGGCGAGCAGTACTTC
TRBJ2-7	TRBD1	.	TRBV29-1	CSVDNRGYEQYF	TGCAGCGTTGACAACAGGGGATACGAGCAGTACTTC
TRBJ2-7	.	.	TRBV6-5	CASSSPRDTYEQYF	TGTGCCAGCAGTTCCCCCCGGGACACCTACGAGCAGTACTTC
TRBJ2-2	.	.	TRBV5-6	CASSLAGGETGELFF	TGTGCCAGCAGCTTGGCGGGGGGCGAGACCGGGGAGCTGTTTTTT
TRBJ2-6	.	.	TRBV2	CASSRGSGANVLTF	TGTGCCAGCAGTCGGGGTTCTGGGGCCAACGTCCTGACTTTC
TRBJ2-1	TRBD2	.	TRBV4-1	CASSRGLAGDRGNEQFF	TGCGCCAGCAGCCGGGGACTAGCGGGGGACCGTGGAAATGAGCAGTTCTTC
TRBJ1-2	.	.	TRBV7-2	CASSLARLYGYTF	TGTGCCAGCAGCTTAGCCAGGCTCTATGGCTACACCTTC
TRBJ2-5	.	.	TRBV5-1	CASSVDREETQYF	TGCGCCAGCAGCGTGGACCGGGAGGAGACCCAGTACTTC
TRBJ2-3	TRBD1	.	TRBV28	CASSFSTGGLGRYTDTQYF	TGTGCCAGCAGTTTTTCCACAGGGGGCCTAGGCCGATACACAGATACGCAGTATTTT
TRBJ2-7	TRBD2	.	TRBV19	CASTPTSGVTYEQYF	TGTGCCAGTACCCCCACTAGCGGGGTTACCTACGAGCAGTACTTC
TRBJ2-3	TRBD2	.	TRBV10-2	CASSEPKRGSTDTQYF	TGCGCCAGCAGTGAGCCCAAGCGGGGCAGCACAGATACGCAGTATTTT
TRBJ2-7	.	.	TRBV29-1	CSVRAGSYEQYF	TGCAGCGTCCGGGCAGGGTCCTACGAGCAGTACTTC
TRBJ1-5	.	.	TRBV30	CAWSRFNQPQHF	TGTGCCTGGAGCAGGTTCAATCAGCCCCAGCATTTT
TRBJ1-1	.	.	TRBV4-1	CASSKQGPPNTEAFF	TGCGCCAGCAGCAAACAGGGCCCCCCGAACACTGAAGCTTTCTTT
TRBJ1-1	TRBD1	.	TRBV10-3	CAISPDREDTEAFF	TGTGCCATCAGTCCGGACAGGGAGGACACTGAAGCTTTCTTT